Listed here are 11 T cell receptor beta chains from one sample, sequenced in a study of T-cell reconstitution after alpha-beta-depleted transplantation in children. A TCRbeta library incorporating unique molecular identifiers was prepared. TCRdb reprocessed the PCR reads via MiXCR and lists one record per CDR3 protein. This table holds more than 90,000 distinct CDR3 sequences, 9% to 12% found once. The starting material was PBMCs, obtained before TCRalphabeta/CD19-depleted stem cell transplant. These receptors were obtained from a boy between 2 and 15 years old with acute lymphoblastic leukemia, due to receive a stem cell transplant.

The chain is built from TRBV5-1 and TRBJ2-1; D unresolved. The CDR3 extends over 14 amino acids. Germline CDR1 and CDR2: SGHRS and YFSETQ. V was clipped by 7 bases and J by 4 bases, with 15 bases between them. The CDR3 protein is CASHPPTRYNEQFF. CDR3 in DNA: TGCGCCAGCCACCCCCCGACGCGATACAATGAGCAGTTCTTC.

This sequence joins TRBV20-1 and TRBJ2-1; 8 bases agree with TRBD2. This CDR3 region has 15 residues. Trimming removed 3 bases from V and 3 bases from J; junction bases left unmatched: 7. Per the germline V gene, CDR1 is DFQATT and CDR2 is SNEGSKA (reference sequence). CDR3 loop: CSASSGSSGYNEQFF. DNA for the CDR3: TGCAGTGCTAGCAGCGGGAGTAGCGGCTACAATGAGCAGTTCTTC.

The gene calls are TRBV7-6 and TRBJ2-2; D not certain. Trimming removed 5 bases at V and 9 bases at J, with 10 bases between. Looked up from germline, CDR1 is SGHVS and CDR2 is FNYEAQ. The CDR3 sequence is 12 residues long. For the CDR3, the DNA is TGTGCCAGCAGCCCTACCAGAAGGGAGCTGTTTTTT. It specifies CASSPTRRELFF. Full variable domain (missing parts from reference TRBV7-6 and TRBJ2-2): GAGVSQSPRYKVTKRGQDVALRCDPISGHVSLYWYRQALGQGPEFLTYFNYEAQQDKSGLPNDRFSAERPEGSISTLTIQRTEQRDSAMYRCASSPTRRELFFGEGSRLTVL.

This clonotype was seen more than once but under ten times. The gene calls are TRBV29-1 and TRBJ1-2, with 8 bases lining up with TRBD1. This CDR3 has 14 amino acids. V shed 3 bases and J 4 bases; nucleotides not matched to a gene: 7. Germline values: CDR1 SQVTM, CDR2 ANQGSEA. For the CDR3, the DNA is TGCAGCGTTGACGGAGCAGGGGGCGGCTATGGCTACACCTTC. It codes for CSVDGAGGGYGYTF.

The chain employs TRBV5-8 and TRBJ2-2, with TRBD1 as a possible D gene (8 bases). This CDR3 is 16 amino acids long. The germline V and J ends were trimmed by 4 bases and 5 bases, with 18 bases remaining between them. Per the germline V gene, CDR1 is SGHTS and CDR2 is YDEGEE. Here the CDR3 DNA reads TGTGCCAGCAGCCCGGGGGGCAGGGGGCAGACCGGGGAGCTGTTTTTT. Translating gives CASSPGGRGQTGELFF.

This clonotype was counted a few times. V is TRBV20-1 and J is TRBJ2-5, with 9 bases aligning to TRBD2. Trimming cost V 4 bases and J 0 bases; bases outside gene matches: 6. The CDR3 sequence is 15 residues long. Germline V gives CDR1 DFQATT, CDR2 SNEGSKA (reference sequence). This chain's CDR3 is CSATGAGGDQETQYF. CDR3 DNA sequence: TGCAGTGCTACGGGGGCGGGAGGGGACCAAGAGACCCAGTACTTC.

DNA of the CDR3: TGCAGTGCCAAGGGTAGTGTTGGGACCCAGTACTTC. Residues: CSAKGSVGTQYF. The chain employs TRBV20-1 and TRBJ2-5; D gene unclear. The CDR3 loop spans 12 amino acids. Germline lookup yields CDR1 DFQATT and CDR2 SNEGSKA (reference sequence). The V end was cut by 6 bases, the J end by 7 bases, with 15 bases between.

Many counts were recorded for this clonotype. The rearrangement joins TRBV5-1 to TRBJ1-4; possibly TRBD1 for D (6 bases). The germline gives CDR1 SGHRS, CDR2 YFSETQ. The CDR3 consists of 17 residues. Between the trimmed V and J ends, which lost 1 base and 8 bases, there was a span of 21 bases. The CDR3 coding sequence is TGCGCCAGCAGCTTGAGGCCCACAGGGATCCAAGGGGAAAAACTGTTTTTT. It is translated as CASSLRPTGIQGEKLFF.

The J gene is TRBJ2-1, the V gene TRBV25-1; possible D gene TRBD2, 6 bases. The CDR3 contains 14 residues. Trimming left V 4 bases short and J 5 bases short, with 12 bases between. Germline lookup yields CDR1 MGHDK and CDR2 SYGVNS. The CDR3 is CASSVSGFDNEQFF. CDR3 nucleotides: TGTGCCAGCAGTGTAAGCGGGTTCGACAATGAGCAGTTCTTC.

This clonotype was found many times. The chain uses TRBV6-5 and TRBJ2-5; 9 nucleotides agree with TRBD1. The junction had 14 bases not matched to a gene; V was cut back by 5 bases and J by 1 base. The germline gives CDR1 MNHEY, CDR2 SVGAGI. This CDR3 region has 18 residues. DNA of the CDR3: TGTGCCAGCAGTCCCGGGACAGGGTACGGCTTGTCCCAAGAGACCCAGTACTTC. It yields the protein CASSPGTGYGLSQETQYF.

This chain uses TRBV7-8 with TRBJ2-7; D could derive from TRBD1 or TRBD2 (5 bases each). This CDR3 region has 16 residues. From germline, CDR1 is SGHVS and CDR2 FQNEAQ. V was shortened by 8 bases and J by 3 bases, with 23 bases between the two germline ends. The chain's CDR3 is CASRHWTEGLLYEQYF. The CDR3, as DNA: TGTGCCAGCCGACACTGGACTGAGGGGCTGCTCTACGAGCAGTACTTC.